This TCR beta chain stems from a study of monozygotic twins with inflammatory bowel disease. CDR3 length: 17 residues. Germline CDR1 reads MGHRA; CDR2 reads YSYEKL. TCRdb re-called the 5' RACE reads; one entry per CDR3 protein, DNA not given. The listing contains about 200,000 distinct CDR3 sequences. The sequenced sample consisted of blood. The chain couples TRBV4-1 to TRBJ2-3; the D call of TRBD2 rests on TCRdb alone, since no DNA is present to check it. The receptor comes from a human donor with ulcerative colitis or Crohn's disease, or a healthy co-twin of an affected twin (not recorded which). CDR3: CASSQGLAGSRTDTQYF.